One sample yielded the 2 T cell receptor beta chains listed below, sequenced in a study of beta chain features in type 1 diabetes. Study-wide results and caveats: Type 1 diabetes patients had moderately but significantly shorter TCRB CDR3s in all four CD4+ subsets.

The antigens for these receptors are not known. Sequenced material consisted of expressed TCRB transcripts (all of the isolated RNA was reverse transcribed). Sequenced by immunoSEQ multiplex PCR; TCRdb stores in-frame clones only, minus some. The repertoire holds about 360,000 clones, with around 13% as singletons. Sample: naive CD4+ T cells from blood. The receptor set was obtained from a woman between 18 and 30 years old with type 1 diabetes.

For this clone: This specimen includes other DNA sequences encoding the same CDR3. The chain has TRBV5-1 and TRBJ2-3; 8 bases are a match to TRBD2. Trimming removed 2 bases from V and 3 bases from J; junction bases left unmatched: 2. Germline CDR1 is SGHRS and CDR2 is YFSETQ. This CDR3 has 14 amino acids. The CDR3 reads CASSFGGGTDTQYF. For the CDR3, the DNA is TGCGCCAGCAGCTTCGGCGGGGGGACAGATACGCAGTATTTT.

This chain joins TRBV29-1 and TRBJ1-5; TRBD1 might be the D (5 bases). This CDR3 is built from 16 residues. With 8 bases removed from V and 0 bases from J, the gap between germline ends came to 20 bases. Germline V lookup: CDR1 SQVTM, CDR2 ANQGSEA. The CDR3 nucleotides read TGCAGCCCACAACCCGGCAGGACATATAGCAATCAGCCCCAGCATTTT. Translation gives CSPQPGRTYSNQPQHF.